This TCR beta chain was found in a study of spatial heterogeneity in lung cancer. About the study: Alpha-chain detections were consistently fewer than beta-chain detections among the sequences. On average, each unique TCR and UMI combination appeared more than ten times in raw reads.

V trimming: 1 base; J trimming: 4 bases; junction bases outside the gene matches: 6. CDR1 and CDR2 (germline): SGHTA, FQGNSA. The CDR3 has 16 amino acids. Time point here: sample taken at primary tumor resection. Samples came from around 70 TRACERx patients with untreated early-stage lung cancer. The study sequenced unsorted whole RNA from tumor, nontumor lung or frozen PBMC. A single record per CDR3 protein comes from TCRdb applying MiXCR to the 5' RACE reads. The repertoire holds some 40,000 distinct CDR3 sequences, with more than 4.5% as singletons. This clonotype was seen repeatedly, ten times or more.

The rearrangement uses TRBV7-2 and TRBJ2-5, with 10 bases identical to TRBD2. This specimen was PBMCs, taken at surgery. This sequence was found in a female donor with early-stage non-small cell lung cancer. CDR3 protein: CASSLGVAGGGETQYF. The DNA for the CDR3 is TGTGCCAGCAGCTTAGGAGTAGCGGGGGGAGGAGAGACCCAGTACTTC.